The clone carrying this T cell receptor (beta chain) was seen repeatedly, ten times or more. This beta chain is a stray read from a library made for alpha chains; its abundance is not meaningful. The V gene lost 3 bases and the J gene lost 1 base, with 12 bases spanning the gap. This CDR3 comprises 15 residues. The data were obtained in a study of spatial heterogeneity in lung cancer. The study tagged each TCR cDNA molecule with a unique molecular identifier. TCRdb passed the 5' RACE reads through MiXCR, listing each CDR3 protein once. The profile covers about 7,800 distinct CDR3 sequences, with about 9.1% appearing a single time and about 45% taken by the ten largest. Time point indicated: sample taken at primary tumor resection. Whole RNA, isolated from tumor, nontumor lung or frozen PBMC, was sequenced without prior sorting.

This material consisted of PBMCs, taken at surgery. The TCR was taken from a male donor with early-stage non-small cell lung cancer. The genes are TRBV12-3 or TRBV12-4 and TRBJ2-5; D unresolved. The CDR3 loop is CASSLRSNAQETQYF. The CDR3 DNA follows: TGTGCCAGCAGTTTGAGGAGTAACGCCCAAGAGACCCAGTACTTC.